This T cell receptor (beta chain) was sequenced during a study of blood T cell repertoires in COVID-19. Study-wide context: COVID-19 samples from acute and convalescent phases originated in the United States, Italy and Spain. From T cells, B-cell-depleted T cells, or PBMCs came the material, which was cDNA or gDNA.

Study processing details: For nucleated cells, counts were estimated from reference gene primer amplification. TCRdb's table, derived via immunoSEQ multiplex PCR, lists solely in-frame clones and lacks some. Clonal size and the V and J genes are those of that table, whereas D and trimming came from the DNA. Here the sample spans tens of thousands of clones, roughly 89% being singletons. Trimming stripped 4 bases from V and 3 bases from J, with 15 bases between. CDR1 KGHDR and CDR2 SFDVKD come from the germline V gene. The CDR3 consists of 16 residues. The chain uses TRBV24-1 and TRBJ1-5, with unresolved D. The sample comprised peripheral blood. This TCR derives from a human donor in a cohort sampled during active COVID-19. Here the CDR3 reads CATSEGGRVNNQPQHF. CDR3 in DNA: TGTGCCACCAGTGAGGGAGGGAGGGTGAACAATCAGCCCCAGCATTTT.